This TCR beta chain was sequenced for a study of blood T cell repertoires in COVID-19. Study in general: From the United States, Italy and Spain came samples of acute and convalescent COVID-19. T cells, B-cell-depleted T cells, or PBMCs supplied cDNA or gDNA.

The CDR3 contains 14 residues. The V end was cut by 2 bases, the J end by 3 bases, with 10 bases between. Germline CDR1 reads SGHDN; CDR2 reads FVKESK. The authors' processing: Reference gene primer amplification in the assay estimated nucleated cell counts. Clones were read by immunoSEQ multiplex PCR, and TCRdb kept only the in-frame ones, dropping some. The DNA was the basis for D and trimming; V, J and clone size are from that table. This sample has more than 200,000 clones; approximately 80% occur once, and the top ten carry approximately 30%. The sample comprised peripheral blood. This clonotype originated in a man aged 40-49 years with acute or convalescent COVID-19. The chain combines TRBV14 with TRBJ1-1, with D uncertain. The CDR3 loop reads CASSQPGEYTEAFF. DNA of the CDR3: TGTGCCAGCAGCCAACCGGGAGAATACACTGAAGCTTTCTTT.